The 21 T cell receptor beta chains in this list originate from one sample, sequenced in a study of T cell repertoires in cytomegalovirus infection. TCRdb reprocessed the reads via MiXCR and lists one record per CDR3 protein. The sample records around 500,000 distinct CDR3 sequences, about 44% being singletons. Their antigen targets remain unknown. The sample consisted of cultured PBMCs, taken from culture after CMV antigen stimulation. These receptors all come from a human donor in good health (CMV status not recorded). Some clones in this sample may be carry-over from other donors' samples.

This chain joins TRBV7-2 and TRBJ2-1; TRBD2 agrees at 7 bases. The germline V gene has CDR1 SGHTA and CDR2 FQGNSA. V shed 4 bases and J 4 bases; nucleotides not matched to a gene: 13. The CDR3 spans 17 residues. As DNA, the CDR3 is TGTGCCAGCAGCTCCATCCTGGGGGGGACGATGTACAATGAGCAGTTCTTC. Protein sequence: CASSSILGGTMYNEQFF.

This clonotype was recorded a few times. The J gene is TRBJ1-4, the V gene TRBV7-1; unclear D gene. TRBV7-1 is marked as an open reading frame, function uncertain. Trimming pared 5 bases from V and 8 bases from J, leaving 21 bases between. The CDR3 covers 16 residues. The CDR3 nucleotides are TGTGCCAGCAGCCAAGGTACCGGGCTCGCCACAGAAAAACTGTTTTTT. It specifies CASSQGTGLATEKLFF.

This clonotype was counted a few times. In nucleotides, the CDR3 is TGTGCCAGCAGCTCGGGGGCAGGGATCATGAACACTGAAGCTTTCTTT. Protein product: CASSSGAGIMNTEAFF. The rearrangement uses TRBV5-6 and TRBJ1-1; tentative D call: TRBD1 (6 bases). The V gene's germline CDR1 is SGHDT and CDR2 YYEEEE. The CDR3 extends over 16 amino acids. The V and J ends lost 3 bases and 0 bases respectively, with 15 bases between them.

V and J are TRBV2 and TRBJ2-5; D is ambiguous. The V gene's germline CDR1 is SNHLY and CDR2 FYNNEI. CDR3 size: 15 residues. The V and J ends lost 6 bases and 5 bases respectively, with 19 bases between them. Here the CDR3 DNA reads TGTGCCAGCAGGGGTCTACAACGGAGTTTGGAGACCCAGTACTTC. This sequence encodes CASRGLQRSLETQYF.

The gene calls are TRBV4-3 and TRBJ1-2, with unresolved D. V lost 0 bases and J 4 bases, leaving 9 bases between the germline ends. The germline V gene encodes CDR1 LGHNA and CDR2 YSLEER. This CDR3 contains 14 residues. The CDR3 sequence: CASSQDSPAYGYTF. DNA for the CDR3: TGCGCCAGCAGCCAAGATTCGCCAGCCTATGGCTACACCTTC.

The rearrangement links TRBV18 to TRBJ2-7; D might be TRBD1 (5 bases). This CDR3 is 17 amino acids long. V lost 5 bases and J 3 bases, leaving 23 bases between the germline ends. Germline CDR1 is KGHSH and CDR2 is LQKENI. The CDR3 here is CASSSLFPQGPGYEQYF. The CDR3 region has the DNA TGTGCCAGCTCATCCCTCTTTCCTCAGGGCCCGGGCTACGAGCAGTACTTC.

As concerns this clonotype: A much larger clone lies one base from this, so it may be a read error. The chain has TRBV7-2 and TRBJ1-5, with TRBD1 as a possible D gene (6 bases). The CDR3 loop spans 14 amino acids. Germline lookup yields CDR1 SGHTA and CDR2 FQGNSA. CDR3: CASSATGFNKPQHF. CDR3 DNA sequence: TGTGCCAGCAGCGCCACAGGGTTCAATAAGCCCCAGCATTTT.

The J gene is TRBJ2-7, the V gene TRBV7-9; possibly TRBD2 for D (5 bases). This CDR3 contains 15 residues. The germline V and J ends were trimmed by 5 bases and 0 bases, with 14 bases remaining between them. Germline CDR1 is SEHNR and CDR2 is FQNEAQ (reference sequence). The CDR3 DNA reads TGTGCCAGCAGCCGAGGCGGGCCTCACTCCTACGAGCAGTACTTC. Its protein is CASSRGGPHSYEQYF.

This clonotype was counted a few times. The V gene is TRBV7-9, the J gene TRBJ1-1; possibly TRBD1 for D (6 bases). V was cut by 5 bases and J by 1 base, with 11 bases left in between. Germline V gives CDR1 SEHNR, CDR2 FQNEAQ (reference sequence). This CDR3 is 14 amino acids long. The CDR3 bases are TGTGCCAGCAGCAAACAGGGCCCGAACACTGAAGCTTTCTTT. Translated: CASSKQGPNTEAFF. Using reference TRBV7-9 and TRBJ1-1 for the parts outside the CDR3, the full variable domain is DTGVSQNPRHKITKRGQNVTFRCDPISEHNRLYWYRQTLGQGPEFLTYFQNEAQLEKSRLLSDRFSAERPKGSFSTLEIQRTEQGDSAMYLCASSKQGPNTEAFFGQGTRLTVV.

In this sample, this clonotype turned up a few times. This chain joins TRBV7-1 and TRBJ1-2; 9 bases align to TRBD1. TRBV7-1 carries the ORF label, with uncertain function. V gave up 5 bases and J gave up 8 bases; unmatched junction bases: 6. The CDR3 has 13 residues. The CDR3 bases are TGTGCCAGCAGCCGGGACAGGGATGACGGCTACACCTTC. Protein sequence: CASSRDRDDGYTF.

This clonotype has only a few counts. The rearrangement uses TRBV19 and TRBJ2-2; the match to TRBD1 covers 7 bases. V shed 3 bases, J shed 5 bases, and the junction held 9 bases outside the gene matches. CDR3 size: 16 residues. The germline V gene has CDR1 LNHDA and CDR2 SQIVND (reference sequence). CDR3 bases: TGTGCCAGTAGTATCGGAACAGGGGTTAGGACCGGGGAGCTGTTTTTT. It yields the protein CASSIGTGVRTGELFF.

The chain has TRBV11-2 and TRBJ2-2; D not certain. Germline loops: CDR1 SGHAT, CDR2 FQNNGV. V was trimmed by 3 bases and J by 6 bases, leaving 8 bases between them. The CDR3 totals 13 residues. CDR3 DNA sequence: TGTGCCAGCAGCTTCTCTTCGGCCGGGGAGCTGTTTTTT. Its protein product is CASSFSSAGELFF.

The sample holds many counts of this clonotype. CDR3 DNA sequence: TGTGCCAGCAGCTACGGGACAGGGTACAACACTGAAGCTTTCTTT. Amino acids: CASSYGTGYNTEAFF. This sequence joins TRBV7-2 and TRBJ1-1; 9 bases line up with TRBD1. CDR3 length: 15 residues. Unmatched junction bases numbered 5, after V lost 4 bases and J lost 2 bases. Per the germline V gene, CDR1 is SGHTA and CDR2 is FQGNSA.

For the CDR3, the DNA is TGTGCCAGCAGCCCCCCCCTAGGGGGAGGGGTCTCCTACAATGAGCAGTTCTTC. Translation: CASSPPLGGGVSYNEQFF. The chain is built from TRBV5-6 and TRBJ2-1, with D perhaps matching TRBD2 (7 bases). V was trimmed by 4 bases and J by 0 bases, leaving 20 bases between them. This CDR3 has 18 amino acids. CDR1 is SGHDT and CDR2 is YYEEEE in the germline V gene.

The rearrangement uses TRBV19 and TRBJ2-7, with D perhaps matching TRBD1 (5 bases). The V gene lost 5 bases and the J gene lost 4 bases, with 12 bases spanning the gap. In germline, CDR1 is LNHDA, CDR2 SQIVND (reference sequence). This CDR3 region has 13 residues. The CDR3 sequence is CASSPPQGYEQYF. The CDR3 bases are TGTGCCAGTAGTCCCCCGCAGGGTTACGAGCAGTACTTC. Based on the CDR3 plus reference TRBV19 and TRBJ2-7, the full variable domain is DGGITQSPKYLFRKEGQNVTLSCEQNLNHDAMYWYRQDPGQGLRLIYYSQIVNDFQKGDIAEGYSVSREKKESFPLTVTSAQKNPTAFYLCASSPPQGYEQYFGPGTRLTVT.

This clonotype was detected only a few times. The chain has TRBV7-2 and TRBJ2-1; 10 nucleotides agree with TRBD1. In germline, CDR1 is SGHTA, CDR2 FQGNSA. V trimming: 1 base; J trimming: 4 bases; junction bases outside the gene matches: 13. CDR3 size: 19 residues. The CDR3 DNA reads TGTGCCAGCAGCTTAGGTGGGACAGGGGTCCCCCACGGTTACAATGAGCAGTTCTTC. Residues: CASSLGGTGVPHGYNEQFF. The full variable domain, its missing parts supplied by reference TRBV7-2 and TRBJ2-1, is GAGVSQSPSNKVTEKGKDVELRCDPISGHTALYWYRQSLGQGLEFLIYFQGNSAPDKSGLPSDRFSAERTGGSVSTLTIQRTQQEDSAVYLCASSLGGTGVPHGYNEQFFGPGTRLTVL.

The V call is TRBV2, the J call TRBJ1-1, with D unclear. The CDR3 runs 16 residues. V lost 7 bases and J lost 2, with 20 bases in between. CDR1 SNHLY and CDR2 FYNNEI come from the germline V gene. The chain's CDR3 is CASKRTALGYNTEAFF. As DNA, the CDR3 is TGTGCCAGCAAAAGAACAGCCCTGGGTTATAACACTGAAGCTTTCTTT.

The CDR3 loop reads CASSSGEQFF. The CDR3 coding sequence is TGTGCCAGCAGTTCGGGCGAGCAGTTCTTC. This chain uses TRBV12-3 or TRBV12-4 with TRBJ2-1; unclear D gene. The CDR3 runs to 10 residues. Trimming took off 4 bases at V and 10 bases at J, with 5 bases between the two ends.

The V and J genes are TRBV6-1 and TRBJ1-1; 10 nucleotides align to TRBD1. The ends lost 5 bases at V and 0 bases at J; junction bases unmatched: 9. The CDR3 sequence is 17 residues long. CDR1 is MNHNS and CDR2 is SASEGT in the germline V gene. This chain's CDR3 is CASSPRTGGLLNTEAFF. DNA for the CDR3: TGTGCCAGCAGTCCTCGGACAGGGGGTCTGTTGAACACTGAAGCTTTCTTT.

The V call is TRBV7-2, the J call TRBJ2-7; 8 positions match TRBD2. Germline values: CDR1 SGHTA, CDR2 FQGNSA. This CDR3 is 15 amino acids long. The J segment lost 3 bases and the V segment lost 4 bases, leaving 8 bases of the junction unmatched. The CDR3 nucleotides are TGTGCCAGCAGCTATAGCGGGACCTATATCTACGAGCAGTACTTC. Residues: CASSYSGTYIYEQYF.

This clonotype has more than one count but fewer than ten. This rearrangement joins TRBV10-3 to TRBJ2-3; 7 bases align to TRBD2. Germline lookup yields CDR1 ENHRY and CDR2 SYGVKD. The CDR3 covers 15 residues. With V trimmed by 3 bases and J by 5 bases, 8 bases remained unmatched. The CDR3 is CAISDPAGVGDTQYF. Here the CDR3 DNA reads TGTGCCATCAGTGACCCGGCGGGAGTCGGAGATACGCAGTATTTT.